Reported below is one T cell receptor (beta chain). The antigen remains unidentified. Use of 60 Vbeta and 13 Jbeta primers characterized the PCR. The protocol was immunoSEQ multiplex PCR, while the TCRdb copy is restricted to in-frame clones and leaves out a portion. The top ten hold about 2.1% of the sample, which has 150,000 to 200,000 clones, more than 75% seen once. The data were taken from a study of cytomegalovirus exposure and HLA in healthy donors. For the study at large: Ancestry clustering placed 81% of around 400 genotyped donors in the Caucasian-associated cluster. Study observations and caveats: Highly shared variants forming one cluster were likely a sequencing artifact. The classifier reportedly diagnosed cytomegalovirus status with high specificity and sensitivity. The study labeled fewer than 200 TCR beta chains cytomegalovirus-associated.

V dropped 8 bases and J dropped 5 bases, with 16 bases sitting between them. The CDR3 covers 14 residues. Germline CDR1 and CDR2: LNHNV and YYDKDF (reference sequence). Specimen: PBMCs. The receptor was isolated from a man younger than 35 in good health and CMV-seropositive. The rearrangement uses TRBV15 and TRBJ1-5; no firm D call. The CDR3 nucleotides are TGTGCCACCGGCGCCCGCGGGTCGTATCAGCCCCAGCATTTT. The encoded protein is CATGARGSYQPQHF.